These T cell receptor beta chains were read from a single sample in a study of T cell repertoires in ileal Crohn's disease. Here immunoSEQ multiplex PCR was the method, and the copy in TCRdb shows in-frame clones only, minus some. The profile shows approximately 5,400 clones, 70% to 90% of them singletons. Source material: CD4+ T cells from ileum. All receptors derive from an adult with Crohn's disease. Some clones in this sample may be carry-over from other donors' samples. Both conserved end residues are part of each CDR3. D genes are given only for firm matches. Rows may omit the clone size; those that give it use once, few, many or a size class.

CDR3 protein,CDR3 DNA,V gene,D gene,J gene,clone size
CASSLDFGGSRGYTF,TGCGCCAGCAGCTTGGATTTTGGAGGGTCCAGAGGCTACACCTTC,TRBV5-1,-,TRBJ1-2,-
CASSPRTSGGGIGQYF,TGTGCCAGCAGCCCCCGGACTAGCGGGGGGGGTATTGGGCAGTATTTT,TRBV7-2,TRBD2,TRBJ2-3,-
CASSVITGTAGELFF,TGTGCCAGTAGTGTCATTACAGGGACGGCCGGGGAGCTGTTTTTT,TRBV19,-,TRBJ2-2,-
CASSLIGQRPEKLFF,TGCGCCAGCAGCTTGATCGGACAGAGACCTGAAAAACTGTTTTTT,TRBV5-1,-,TRBJ1-4,-
CASSSQETQYF,TGTGCCAGCAGCTCACAAGAGACCCAGTACTTC,TRBV5-4,-,TRBJ2-5,-
CASSQGGTGEEYGYTF,TGTGCCAGCAGCCAAGGGGGGACAGGGGAGGAATATGGCTACACCTTC,TRBV4-2,TRBD1,TRBJ1-2,-
CSAGGQGETQYF,TGCAGCGCCGGGGGACAGGGAGAGACCCAGTACTTC,TRBV29-1,TRBD1,TRBJ2-5,-
CATEAGTIDNEQFF,TGTGCCACCGAGGCCGGGACAATAGACAATGAGCAGTTCTTC,TRBV5-4,-,TRBJ2-1,-
CASSLRASGELFF,TGTGCCAGCAGCTTGCGTGCGTCCGGGGAGCTGTTTTTT,TRBV5-5,-,TRBJ2-2,-
CASSLGRLWGTDNTEAFF,TGTGCCAGCAGCTTAGGTCGCCTCTGGGGGACAGACAACACTGAAGCTTTCTTT,TRBV7-9,TRBD1,TRBJ1-1,-
CASRLGQVNTEAFF,TGTGCCAGCAGGTTGGGACAGGTGAACACTGAAGCTTTCTTT,TRBV28,TRBD1,TRBJ1-1,-
CASSQEVRGRGSGNTIYF,TGTGCCAGCAGCCAAGAAGTACGGGGTAGAGGGAGTGGAAACACCATATATTTT,TRBV4-2,-,TRBJ1-3,-
CASSLRQADQPQHF,TGTGCCAGCAGCTTACGACAGGCCGATCAGCCCCAGCATTTT,TRBV7-2,-,TRBJ1-5,-
CSVAVSLTIAEQYF,TGCAGCGTTGCTGTTTCACTAACCATCGCCGAGCAGTACTTC,TRBV29-1,-,TRBJ2-7,-
CASSLGYGGGYTF,TGTGCCAGCAGCTTAGGGTACGGGGGTGGCTACACCTTC,TRBV7-2,-,TRBJ1-2,once
CASSYSNQGNNEQFF,TGTGCCAGCAGTTACTCGAACCAGGGGAACAATGAGCAGTTCTTC,TRBV6-5,-,TRBJ2-1,-
CASSAGTGPVGQYF,TGTGCCAGCAGTGCGGGGACAGGACCTGTGGGGCAGTACTTC,TRBV6-1,TRBD1,TRBJ2-7,-
CASSFGGSGAYEQYF,TGTGCCAGCAGTTTCGGGGGTAGCGGCGCCTACGAGCAGTACTTC,TRBV28,-,TRBJ2-7,-
CASSLSGQTPNEQFF,TGTGCCAGCAGTTTATCGGGTCAGACACCCAATGAGCAGTTCTTC,TRBV27,-,TRBJ2-1,-
CASSFFGANTEAFF,TGTGCCAGCAGCTTTTTTGGGGCGAACACTGAAGCTTTCTTT,TRBV7-2,-,TRBJ1-1,-
CASSLLRNTEAFF,TGTGCCAGCAGTTTATTGCGGAACACTGAAGCTTTCTTT,TRBV28,-,TRBJ1-1,-
CASSLETTTYNEQFF,TGCGCCAGCAGCTTGGAGACTACGACGTACAATGAGCAGTTCTTC,TRBV5-1,-,TRBJ2-1,-